Listed below are T cell receptor beta chains from one sample, sequenced in a study of blood T cell repertoires in COVID-19. TCRdb keeps only in-frame clones here, not all; method: immunoSEQ multiplex PCR. The data show approximately 300,000 clones, approximately 86% seen once. Sequenced: PBMCs or T cells enriched from blood (not recorded which). Every receptor here comes from a woman aged 18-30 years who had recovered from COVID-19. Each CDR3 is given with its conserved first and last residue. The order of the fields is clone size, V gene, J gene, D gene, CDR3 protein, CDR3 DNA. The D gene is left open where the match is weak. The size field is filled for only some rows; it gives once, few, many or a size class.

-,TRBV30,TRBJ1-2,-,CAWTGGELGHGYTF,TGTGCCTGGACGGGGGGGGAGCTAGGTCATGGCTACACCTTC
-,TRBV7-9,TRBJ2-7,TRBD2,CASSDTSGSNEQYF,TGTGCCAGCAGCGATACTAGCGGGAGTAACGAGCAGTACTTC
-,TRBV21-1,TRBJ1-2,-,CASSHRDRVDYTF,TGTGCCAGCAGCCACCGGGACAGGGTTGACTACACCTTC
-,TRBV30,TRBJ1-5,-,CACRDTNSNQPQHF,TGTGCCTGCCGGGACACCAATAGCAATCAGCCCCAGCATTTT
-,TRBV5-1,TRBJ2-3,TRBD2,CASSVAFATSSQDTQYF,TGCGCCAGCAGCGTGGCCTTTGCGACTAGCAGTCAGGATACGCAGTATTTT
-,TRBV30,TRBJ1-2,-,CAWSLALKEGYTF,TGTGCCTGGAGTCTTGCCCTAAAGGAGGGCTACACCTTC
-,TRBV30,TRBJ1-4,-,CAWSGAFNEKLFF,TGTGCCTGGAGTGGGGCGTTTAATGAAAAACTGTTTTTT
-,TRBV2,TRBJ2-7,TRBD2,CARGREGEQYF,TGTGCCAGGGGGAGGGAAGGCGAGCAGTACTTC
-,TRBV12-3/TRBV12-4,TRBJ1-1,-,CASSFMNTEAFF,TGTGCCAGCAGTTTTATGAACACTGAAGCTTTCTTT
-,TRBV27,TRBJ2-2,TRBD2,CASSSGLAGGTGELFF,TGTGCCAGCAGTTCTGGACTAGCGGGAGGGACGGGGGAGCTGTTTTTT
-,TRBV12-3/TRBV12-4,TRBJ2-7,TRBD1,CASSRTGNEQYF,TGTGCCAGCAGCCGGACAGGGAACGAGCAGTACTTC
-,TRBV27,TRBJ1-2,TRBD1,CASRASGTGRGYTF,TGTGCCAGTAGGGCTTCCGGGACAGGGCGCGGCTACACCTTC
once,TRBV5-6,TRBJ2-1,TRBD1,CASSLWGNRGNEQFF,TGTGCCAGCAGCTTGTGGGGGAACAGGGGCAATGAGCAGTTCTTC
-,TRBV19,TRBJ1-4,-,CASSMSLIAPNEKLFF,TGTGCCAGTAGTATGTCGCTAATAGCGCCTAATGAAAAACTGTTTTTT
once,TRBV3-1/TRBV3-2,TRBJ2-7,TRBD2,CASNSLAGGIHEQYF,TGTGCCAGCAACAGCCTAGCGGGAGGTATCCACGAGCAGTACTTC
-,TRBV11-3,TRBJ1-4,TRBD1,CASSLGGQSNEKLFF,TGTGCCAGCAGCTTAGGGGGACAGTCTAATGAAAAACTGTTTTTT
-,TRBV28,TRBJ2-3,TRBD1,CASSWPPPDRVYASTDTQYF,TGTGCCAGCAGTTGGCCCCCCCCGGACAGGGTCTACGCTAGCACAGATACGCAGTATTTT
-,TRBV27,TRBJ2-1,TRBD2,CASSTYTSGRPEERDEQFF,TGTGCCAGCAGCACCTATACTAGCGGGAGGCCCGAGGAGAGGGATGAGCAGTTCTTC
-,TRBV29-1,TRBJ2-5,-,CSVGGRETQYF,TGCAGCGTTGGGGGGCGAGAGACCCAGTACTTC
-,TRBV5-1,TRBJ1-1,-,CASSLGQFLMNTEAFF,TGCGCCAGCAGCTTGGGGCAGTTCCTTATGAACACTGAAGCTTTCTTT
-,TRBV2,TRBJ2-5,TRBD2,CASSVTSALETQYF,TGTGCCAGCAGTGTGACTAGCGCTCTTGAGACCCAGTACTTC
-,TRBV5-6,TRBJ1-2,-,CASSLNRVFGYTF,TGTGCCAGCAGCTTGAACAGGGTATTTGGCTACACCTTC
-,TRBV30,TRBJ1-4,-,CAWSRRRGYEKLFF,TGTGCCTGGAGTCGTCGAAGGGGATATGAAAAACTGTTTTTT
few,TRBV28,TRBJ1-1,-,CASSTKRRGITEAFF,TGTGCCAGCAGTACAAAACGTCGCGGGATCACTGAAGCTTTCTTT
-,TRBV2,TRBJ2-1,-,CASSENGLDNEQFF,TGTGCCAGCAGTGAAAATGGACTCGACAATGAGCAGTTCTTC
-,TRBV5-4,TRBJ2-5,-,CASSARRGVGLQETQYF,TGTGCCAGCAGCGCGAGACGTGGAGTGGGACTCCAAGAGACCCAGTACTTC
-,TRBV6-1,TRBJ2-4,-,CASSALQASKNIQYF,TGTGCCAGCAGTGCCCTACAGGCTTCCAAAAACATTCAGTACTTC
-,TRBV5-1,TRBJ2-2,TRBD2,CASSPRTSGGSTGELFF,TGCGCCAGCAGCCCCCGGACTAGCGGGGGTAGCACCGGGGAGCTGTTTTTT
-,TRBV4-1,TRBJ2-5,-,CASSREKGETQYF,TGCGCCAGCAGCCGGGAGAAGGGAGAGACCCAGTACTTC